The sequence of this T cell receptor (beta chain) was determined in a study of CD8 T cells in ankylosing spondylitis. General study points: About 8 highly homologous variants made up a TCR beta motif that seemed to typify ankylosing spondylitis blood. Past research had described some motif variants in reactive arthritis synovial fluid and blood. Disease-linked clones were reportedly significantly enriched in matched ankylosing spondylitis synovial fluid. Clones that were linked to disease were CD8+ and were relatively rare in peripheral blood.

Quantitative molecular-barcoded 5'-RACE generated the TCR beta libraries. TCRdb processed the 5' RACE reads anew with MiXCR; each CDR3 protein has one entry. Altogether approximately 520,000 distinct CDR3 sequences are present, less than 6% being singletons, with the ten largest covering 3.5%. This clonotype was detected many times. The antigen is undetermined. The clonotype originates from a male donor with ankylosing spondylitis. Input material: blood, either unsorted or a sorted T cell fraction (not recorded which).

CDR3 residues: CASSQAGQGAYEQYF. The CDR3, as DNA: TGTGCCAGCAGCCAAGCGGGGCAGGGGGCCTACGAGCAGTACTTC. The genes are TRBV4-2 and TRBJ2-7; 7 bases are a match to TRBD1. The CDR3 runs 15 residues. With 1 base clipped from V and 2 bases from J, the junction kept 5 bases outside the gene matches. The V gene's germline CDR1 is LGHNA and CDR2 YNFKEQ.